This T cell receptor beta chain was captured by sequencing in a study of cytomegalovirus exposure and HLA in healthy donors. Both 60 Vbeta primers and 13 Jbeta primers went into the PCR. TCRdb's copy holds only in-frame clones and misses some; the assay was immunoSEQ multiplex PCR. This repertoire shows about 90,000 clones, 62% found once; its top ten account for 4.5% to 7%. The CDR3 sequence is 15 residues long. CDR1 and CDR2 (germline): MNHEY, SVGAGI. V lost 6 bases and J lost 5, with 17 bases in between. This clone came up many times. The specimen was PBMCs. The source is a woman in her twenties or thirties in good health and CMV-seropositive. The chain is built from TRBV6-5 and TRBJ1-3; tentative D call: TRBD1 (5 bases). CDR3 sequence (DNA): TGTGCCAGCAGCCGCTTAGGGGTAGGACGAAACACCATATATTTT. Its protein product is CASSRLGVGRNTIYF.